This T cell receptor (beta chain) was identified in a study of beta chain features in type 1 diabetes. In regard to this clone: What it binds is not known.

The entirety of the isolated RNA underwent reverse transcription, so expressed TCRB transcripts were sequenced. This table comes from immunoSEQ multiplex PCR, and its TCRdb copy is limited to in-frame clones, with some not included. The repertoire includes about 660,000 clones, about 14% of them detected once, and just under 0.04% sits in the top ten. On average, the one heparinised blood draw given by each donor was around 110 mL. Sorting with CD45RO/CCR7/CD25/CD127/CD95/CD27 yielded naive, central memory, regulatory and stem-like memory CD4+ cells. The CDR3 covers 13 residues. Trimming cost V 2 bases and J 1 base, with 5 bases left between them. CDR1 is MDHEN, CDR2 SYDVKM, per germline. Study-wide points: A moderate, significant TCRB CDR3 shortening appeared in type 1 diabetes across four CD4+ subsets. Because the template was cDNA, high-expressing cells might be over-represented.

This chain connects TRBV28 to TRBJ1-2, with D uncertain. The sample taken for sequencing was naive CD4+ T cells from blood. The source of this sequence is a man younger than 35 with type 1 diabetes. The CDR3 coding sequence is TGTGCCAGCAGTTTACCCTATAACTATGGCTACACCTTC. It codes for CASSLPYNYGYTF.